This TCR beta chain was sequenced during a study of blood T cells in healthy people across ages. Notes on the study in general: Donor CMV status, an unknown factor, possibly confounded changes in expanded clonotypes.

A sample-barcoded 5' primer and a J-beta primer mix were used in a second PCR of about 6 to 11 cycles. Each sample provided no less than 2.5 million CDR3-containing paired-end reads. TCRdb redid the calling of the 5' RACE reads with MiXCR, one entry per CDR3 protein. This table has approximately 290,000 distinct CDR3 sequences, roughly a quarter appearing once. Germline CDR1 is SGHVS and CDR2 is FNYEAQ. The ends were cut back, 4 bases at V and 4 bases at J, with 13 bases in the middle. CDR3 length: 14 residues. A remark on this clonotype: Its antigen is undetermined.

Isolation recovered at least 7 million PBMCs from every sample. Extracted total RNA amounted to at least 5.5 micrograms for each sample. The V gene is TRBV7-6, the J gene TRBJ2-5; D unresolved. This sequence originates from an older woman in good health. Material for sequencing was blood. CDR3 residues: CASSSPVRRETQYF. DNA of the CDR3: TGTGCCAGCAGCTCCCCGGTCCGGCGAGAGACCCAGTACTTC.